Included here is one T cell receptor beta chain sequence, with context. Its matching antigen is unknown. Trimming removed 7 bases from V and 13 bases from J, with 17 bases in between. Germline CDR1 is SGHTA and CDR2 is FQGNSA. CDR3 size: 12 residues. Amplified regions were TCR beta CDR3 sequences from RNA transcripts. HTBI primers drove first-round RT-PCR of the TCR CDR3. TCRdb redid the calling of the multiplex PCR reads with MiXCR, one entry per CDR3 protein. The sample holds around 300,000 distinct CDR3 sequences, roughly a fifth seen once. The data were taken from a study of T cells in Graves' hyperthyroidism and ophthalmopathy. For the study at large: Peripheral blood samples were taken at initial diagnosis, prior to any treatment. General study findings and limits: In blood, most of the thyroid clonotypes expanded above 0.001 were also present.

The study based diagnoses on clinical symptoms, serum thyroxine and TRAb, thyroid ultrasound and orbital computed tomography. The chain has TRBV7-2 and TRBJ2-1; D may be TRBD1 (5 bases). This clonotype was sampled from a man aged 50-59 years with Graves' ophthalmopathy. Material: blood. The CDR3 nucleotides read TGTGCCAGCAACTCCCAGGGCCGAGGACAGTTCTTC. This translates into CASNSQGRGQFF. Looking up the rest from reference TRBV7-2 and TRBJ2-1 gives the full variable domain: GAGVSQSPSNKVTEKGKDVELRCDPISGHTALYWYRQSLGQGLEFLIYFQGNSAPDKSGLPSDRFSAERTGGSVSTLTIQRTQQEDSAVYLCASNSQGRGQFFGPGTRLTVL.